This TCR beta chain originates from a study of T cells after yellow fever vaccination. The CDR3 is 14 residues long. Trimming took off 5 bases at V and 3 bases at J, with 10 bases between the two ends. Germline V CDR1 and CDR2: SGHTA, FQGNSA. This clonotype was observed at least ten times. TCRdb processed the 5' RACE reads anew with MiXCR; each CDR3 protein has one entry. Here the sample spans around 350,000 distinct CDR3 sequences, under 7.5% being singletons. This TCR was sampled from a man aged 25 to 40 who received the YFV17D yellow fever vaccine. The rearrangement joins TRBV7-2 to TRBJ2-2; D ambiguous. Specimen: PBMCs, collected 5 days after the yellow fever booster vaccination. The CDR3 DNA is TGTGCCAGCAGCCCCGGACCAGACACCGGGGAGCTGTTTTTT. As protein: CASSPGPDTGELFF.